These 12 T cell receptor beta chains came from one sample sequenced in a study of identical twins. TCRdb passed the 5' RACE reads through MiXCR, listing each CDR3 protein once. The data show approximately 350,000 distinct CDR3 sequences, more than 9% seen once. The same sample was also used in a study of yellow fever vaccine responses in identical twins.

The sample was CD8+ T cells sorted from blood. The source of these receptors is a young woman in good health.

The genes are TRBV27 and TRBJ2-7, with D maybe TRBD1 (5 bases). This CDR3 spans 13 amino acids. The V and J ends lost 4 bases and 7 bases respectively, with 14 bases between them. Per the germline V gene, CDR1 is MNHEY and CDR2 is SMNVEV (reference sequence). CDR3 region: CASSWGRAREQYV. The CDR3 bases are TGTGCCAGCAGTTGGGGCCGCGCGAGGGAGCAGTACGTC.

The chain recombines TRBV7-6 with TRBJ2-1, with 8 bases lining up with TRBD2. V lost 7 bases to trimming and J lost 7 bases; unmatched junction nucleotides: 6. The CDR3 consists of 13 residues. Germline V lookup: CDR1 SGHVS, CDR2 FNYEAQ. The DNA for the CDR3 is TGTGCCAGCAAACTTAGCGGGGCAAATGAGCAGTTCTTC. Translation gives CASKLSGANEQFF.

This clonotype was detected a few times. The chain recombines TRBV27 with TRBJ1-1; the match to TRBD1 covers 9 bases. Germline loops: CDR1 MNHEY, CDR2 SMNVEV (reference sequence). The CDR3 is made up of 12 amino acids. After removal of 8 bases from V and 6 bases from J, the junction contained 4 bases not matched to a gene. The CDR3 DNA is TGTGCCAGCGGGACAGGGCTCCCTGAAGCTTTCTTT. Its protein product is CASGTGLPEAFF.

This clonotype occurred a few times. This sequence joins TRBV6-2 or TRBV6-3 and TRBJ2-1; TRBD2 matches at 7 bases. Per the germline V gene, CDR1 is MNHEY and CDR2 is SVGEGT. The CDR3 runs 15 residues. V was clipped by 2 bases and J by 9 bases; unmatched bases: 10. The CDR3 is CASSYTWEGFPEQFF. The CDR3 bases are TGTGCCAGCAGTTACACGTGGGAGGGCTTTCCTGAGCAGTTCTTC.

The chain joins TRBV14 to TRBJ2-1; 7 bases line up with TRBD2. In germline, CDR1 is SGHDN, CDR2 FVKESK. V dropped 2 bases and J dropped 9; count of bases not matched to a gene: 19. CDR3 length: 18 amino acids. CDR3 region: CASSQFLIGGGRTGEQFF. The CDR3 DNA reads as TGTGCCAGCAGCCAATTCTTAATAGGTGGCGGGAGAACGGGTGAGCAGTTCTTC.

The chain combines TRBV4-1 with TRBJ1-1, with TRBD1 matching 10 bases. Germline CDR1 and CDR2: MGHRA and YSYEKL. With V trimmed by 4 bases and J by 5 bases, 7 bases remained unmatched. There are 15 residues in the CDR3. CDR3 DNA sequence: TGCGCCAGCAGCCCCGATCGGACAGGGGGAACTGAAGCTTTCTTT. Amino acids: CASSPDRTGGTEAFF.

This clonotype appeared a few times. The gene calls are TRBV4-1 and TRBJ1-1; D uncertain. CDR1 is MGHRA and CDR2 is YSYEKL in the germline V gene. The CDR3 has 15 amino acids. V was trimmed by 5 bases and J by 2 bases, leaving 15 bases between them. The CDR3 nucleotides are TGCGCCAGCAGCGCGCACGCAATTCAAAACACTGAAGCTTTCTTT. It specifies CASSAHAIQNTEAFF.

This chain uses TRBV4-1 with TRBJ2-7, with 7 bases identical to TRBD2. Germline-derived CDR1 and CDR2 are MGHRA and YSYEKL. The J segment lost 2 bases and the V segment lost 5 bases, leaving 9 bases of the junction unmatched. The CDR3 runs 15 residues. CDR3 DNA: TGCGCCAGCAGCAGACTAGCTGACTTAACCTACGAGCAGTACTTC. It yields the protein CASSRLADLTYEQYF.

V usage is TRBV25-1 and J usage is TRBJ2-5; TRBD1 might be the D (6 bases). This CDR3 region has 14 residues. Germline CDR1 is MGHDK and CDR2 is SYGVNS. V dropped 4 bases and J dropped 2 bases, with 11 bases sitting between them. CDR3 nucleotides: TGTGCCAGCAGTGCCCCAGGGACACAAGAGACCCAGTACTTC. Its translation is CASSAPGTQETQYF.

This chain links TRBV28 with TRBJ2-1; TRBD2 agrees at 8 bases. The CDR3 runs to 16 residues. J lost 7 bases, V lost 6 bases, and 14 bases had no gene match. From germline, CDR1 is MDHEN and CDR2 SYDVKM. CDR3 DNA: TGTGCCAGCAGGTCACCACGGGGGGGTAGATTGAATGAGCAGTTCTTC. Translating gives CASRSPRGGRLNEQFF.

A few counts support this clonotype. This sequence joins TRBV2 and TRBJ2-2, with TRBD2 as a possible D gene (6 bases). From germline, CDR1 is SNHLY and CDR2 FYNNEI. Between the trimmed V and J ends, which lost 5 bases and 4 bases, there was a span of 14 bases. The CDR3 totals 15 residues. The CDR3 DNA reads TGTGCCAGCAGTCCCCGGGAGTCGGTCACCGGGGAGCTGTTTTTT. Translating it yields CASSPRESVTGELFF.

The chain recombines TRBV7-6 with TRBJ1-1, with a possible D match to TRBD1 (5 bases). The CDR3 has 15 amino acids. Trimming took off 5 bases at V and 1 base at J, with 14 bases between the two ends. Germline loops: CDR1 SGHVS, CDR2 FNYEAQ. The CDR3 coding sequence is TGTGCCAGCAGCCCAGGGAGTTGGGCGAACACTGAAGCTTTCTTT. Residues: CASSPGSWANTEAFF.